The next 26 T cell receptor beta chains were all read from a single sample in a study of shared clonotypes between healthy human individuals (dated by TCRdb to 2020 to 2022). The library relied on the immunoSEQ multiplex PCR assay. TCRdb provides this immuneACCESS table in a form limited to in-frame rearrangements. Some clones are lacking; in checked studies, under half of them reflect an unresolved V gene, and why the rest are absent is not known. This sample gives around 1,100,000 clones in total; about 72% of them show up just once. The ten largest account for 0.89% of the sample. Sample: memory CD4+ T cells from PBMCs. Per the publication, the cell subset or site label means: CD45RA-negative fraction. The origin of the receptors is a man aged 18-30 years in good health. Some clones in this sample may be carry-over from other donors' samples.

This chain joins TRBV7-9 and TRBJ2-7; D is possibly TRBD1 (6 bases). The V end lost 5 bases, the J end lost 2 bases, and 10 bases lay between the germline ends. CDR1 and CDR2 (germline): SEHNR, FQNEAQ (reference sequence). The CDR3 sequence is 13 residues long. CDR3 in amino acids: CASSPWTAYEQYF. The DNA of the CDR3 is TGTGCCAGCAGCCCGTGGACAGCCTACGAGCAGTACTTC.

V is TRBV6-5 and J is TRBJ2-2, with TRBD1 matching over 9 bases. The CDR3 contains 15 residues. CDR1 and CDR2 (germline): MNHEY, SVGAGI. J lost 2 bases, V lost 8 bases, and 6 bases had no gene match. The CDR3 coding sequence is TGTGCCAGCGGTCAAACAGGGGGCAACACCGGGGAGCTGTTTTTT. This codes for CASGQTGGNTGELFF.

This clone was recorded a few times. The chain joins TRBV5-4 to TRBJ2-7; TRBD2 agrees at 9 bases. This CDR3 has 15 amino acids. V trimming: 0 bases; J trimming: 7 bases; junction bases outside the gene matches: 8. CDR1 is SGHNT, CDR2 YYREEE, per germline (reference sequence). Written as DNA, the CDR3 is TGTGCCAGCAGCTTGGACCGAATAGCGGGGGTGGAGCAGTACTTC. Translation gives CASSLDRIAGVEQYF.

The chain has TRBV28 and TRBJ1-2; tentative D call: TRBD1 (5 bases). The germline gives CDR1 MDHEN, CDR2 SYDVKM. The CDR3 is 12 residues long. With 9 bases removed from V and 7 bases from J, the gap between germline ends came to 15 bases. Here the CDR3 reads CASSSGPSGYTF. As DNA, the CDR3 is TGTGCCAGTTCGTCGGGGCCTTCTGGCTACACCTTC.

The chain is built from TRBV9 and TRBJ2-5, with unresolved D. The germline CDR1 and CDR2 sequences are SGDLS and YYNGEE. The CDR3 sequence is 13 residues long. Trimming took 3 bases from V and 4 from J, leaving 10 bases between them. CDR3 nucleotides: TGTGCCAGCAGCGGAAGAGGCGGAGAGACCCAGTACTTC. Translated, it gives CASSGRGGETQYF.

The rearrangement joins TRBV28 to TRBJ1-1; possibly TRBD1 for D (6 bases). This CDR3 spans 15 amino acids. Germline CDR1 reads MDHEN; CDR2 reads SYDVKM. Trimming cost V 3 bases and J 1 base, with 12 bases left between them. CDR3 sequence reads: CASSLSSGANTEAFF. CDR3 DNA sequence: TGTGCCAGCAGTTTGAGTTCAGGGGCGAACACTGAAGCTTTCTTT.

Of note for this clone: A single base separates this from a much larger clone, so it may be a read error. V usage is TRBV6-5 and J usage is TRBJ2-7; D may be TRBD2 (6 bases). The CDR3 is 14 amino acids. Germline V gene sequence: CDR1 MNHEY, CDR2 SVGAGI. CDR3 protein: CASRVAELSYEQHF. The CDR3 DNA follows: TGTGCCAGCAGGGTAGCGGAGCTATCCTACGAGCAGCACTTC.

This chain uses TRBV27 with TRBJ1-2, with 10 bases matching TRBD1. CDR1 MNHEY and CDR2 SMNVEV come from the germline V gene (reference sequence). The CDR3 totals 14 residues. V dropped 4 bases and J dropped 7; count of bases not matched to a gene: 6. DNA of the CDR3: TGTGCCAGCAGTTCCCACGGACAGGGGGGTGGCTACACCTTC. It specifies CASSSHGQGGGYTF.

The CDR3 spells CSIADSYEQYF. In DNA, the CDR3 is TGCAGTATAGCGGACTCCTACGAGCAGTACTTC. The rearrangement joins TRBV20-1 to TRBJ2-7, with D possibly being TRBD2 (6 bases). Per germline, CDR1 DFQATT and CDR2 SNEGSKA (reference sequence). Trimming left V 8 bases short and J 0 bases short, with 8 bases between. This CDR3 is built from 11 residues.

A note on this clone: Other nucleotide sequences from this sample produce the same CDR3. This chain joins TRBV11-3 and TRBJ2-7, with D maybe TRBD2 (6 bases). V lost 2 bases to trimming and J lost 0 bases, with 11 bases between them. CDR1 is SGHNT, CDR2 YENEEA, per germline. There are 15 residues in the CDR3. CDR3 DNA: TGTGCCAGCAGCTTAAGTTCCGGGAGCTCCTACGAGCAGTACTTC. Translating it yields CASSLSSGSSYEQYF.

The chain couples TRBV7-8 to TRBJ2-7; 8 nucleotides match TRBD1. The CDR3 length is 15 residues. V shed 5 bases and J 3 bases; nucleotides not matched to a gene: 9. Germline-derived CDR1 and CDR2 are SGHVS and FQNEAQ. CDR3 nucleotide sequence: TGTGCCAGCAGCCAACAGGGGGTAGTTTTCTACGAGCAGTACTTC. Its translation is CASSQQGVVFYEQYF.

The CDR3 loop is CAISESRGEGWNIQYF. DNA of the CDR3: TGTGCCATCAGTGAGTCGCGGGGGGAGGGCTGGAACATTCAGTACTTC. The chain uses TRBV10-3 and TRBJ2-4, with 8 bases fitting TRBD2. Trimming cost V 0 bases and J 7 bases; bases outside gene matches: 8. The germline CDR1 and CDR2 sequences are ENHRY and SYGVKD. This CDR3 contains 16 residues.

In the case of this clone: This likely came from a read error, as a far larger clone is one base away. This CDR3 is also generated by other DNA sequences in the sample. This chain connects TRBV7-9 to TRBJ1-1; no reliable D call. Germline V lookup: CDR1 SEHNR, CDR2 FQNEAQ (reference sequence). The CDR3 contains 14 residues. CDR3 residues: CASSLAGSHTEAFF. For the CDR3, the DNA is TGTGCCAGCAGCCTAGCGGGCAGCCACACTGAAGCTTTCTTT.

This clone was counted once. CDR3 amino acids: CASSPELGQGREAFF. The CDR3 DNA follows: TGTGCCAGCAGTCCTGAGTTAGGTCAAGGAAGGGAAGCTTTCTTT. The rearrangement links TRBV27 to TRBJ1-1; D uncertain. The CDR3 loop spans 15 amino acids. V lost 5 bases and J 8 bases, leaving 21 bases between the germline ends. Germline CDR1 reads MNHEY; CDR2 reads SMNVEV (reference sequence).

The CDR3 DNA reads TGTGCCAGCTCCCTCGGGGGATTCGGCTACACCTTC. Residues: CASSLGGFGYTF. The gene calls are TRBV9 and TRBJ1-2; possibly TRBD1 for D (5 bases). This CDR3 is built from 12 residues. Germline V gene data show CDR1 as SGDLS and CDR2 as YYNGEE. Trimming pared 7 bases from V and 8 bases from J, leaving 15 bases between.

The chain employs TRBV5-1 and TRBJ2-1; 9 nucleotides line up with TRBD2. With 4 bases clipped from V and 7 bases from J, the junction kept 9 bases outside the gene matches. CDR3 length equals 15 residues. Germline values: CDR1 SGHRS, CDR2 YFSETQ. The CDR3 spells CASSPLLAGGNEQFF. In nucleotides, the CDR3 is TGCGCCAGCAGCCCCCTTCTGGCGGGAGGGAATGAGCAGTTCTTC.

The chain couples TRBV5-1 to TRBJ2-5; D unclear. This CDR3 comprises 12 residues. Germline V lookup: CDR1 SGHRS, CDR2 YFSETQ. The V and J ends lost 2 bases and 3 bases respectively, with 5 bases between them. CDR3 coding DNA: TGCGCCAGCAGCTTTGCAGAAGAGACCCAGTACTTC. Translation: CASSFAEETQYF.

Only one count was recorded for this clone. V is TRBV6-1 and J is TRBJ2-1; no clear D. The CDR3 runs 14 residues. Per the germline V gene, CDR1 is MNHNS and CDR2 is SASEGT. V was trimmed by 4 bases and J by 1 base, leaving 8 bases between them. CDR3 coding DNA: TGTGCCAGCAGTGGGTCCTTATCCTACAATGAGCAGTTCTTC. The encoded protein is CASSGSLSYNEQFF.

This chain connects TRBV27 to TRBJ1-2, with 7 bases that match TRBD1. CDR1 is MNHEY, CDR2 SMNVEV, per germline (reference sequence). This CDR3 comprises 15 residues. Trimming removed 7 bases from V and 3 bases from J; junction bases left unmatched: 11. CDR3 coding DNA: TGTGCCAGCACTCCCCGTTTCACAGGGGACTATGGCTACACCTTC. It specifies CASTPRFTGDYGYTF.

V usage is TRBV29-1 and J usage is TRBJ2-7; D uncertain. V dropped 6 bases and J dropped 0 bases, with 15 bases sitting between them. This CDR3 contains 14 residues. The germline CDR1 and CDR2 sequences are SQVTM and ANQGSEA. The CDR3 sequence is CSVVDPWSSYEQYF. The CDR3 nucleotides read TGCAGCGTCGTAGACCCATGGAGCTCCTACGAGCAGTACTTC.

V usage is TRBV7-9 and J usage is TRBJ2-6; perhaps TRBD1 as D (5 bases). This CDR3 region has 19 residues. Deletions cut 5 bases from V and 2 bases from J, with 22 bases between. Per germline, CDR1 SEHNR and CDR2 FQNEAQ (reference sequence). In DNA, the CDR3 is TGTGCCAGCAGCCGAAGCCTACAGGTGACCGGACCTGGGGCCAACGTCCTGACTTTC. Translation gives CASSRSLQVTGPGANVLTF.

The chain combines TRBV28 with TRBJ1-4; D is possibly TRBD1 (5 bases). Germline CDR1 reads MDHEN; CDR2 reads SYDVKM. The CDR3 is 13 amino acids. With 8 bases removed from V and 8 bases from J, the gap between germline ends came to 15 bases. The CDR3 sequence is CASRDWGREKLFF. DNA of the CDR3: TGTGCCAGCCGGGACTGGGGGAGAGAAAAACTGTTTTTT.

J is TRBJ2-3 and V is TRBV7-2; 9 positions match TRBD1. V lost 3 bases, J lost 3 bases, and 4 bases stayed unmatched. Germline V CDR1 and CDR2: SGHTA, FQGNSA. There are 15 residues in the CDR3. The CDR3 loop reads CASSFQQGATDTQYF. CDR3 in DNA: TGTGCCAGCAGCTTCCAACAGGGGGCAACAGATACGCAGTATTTT.

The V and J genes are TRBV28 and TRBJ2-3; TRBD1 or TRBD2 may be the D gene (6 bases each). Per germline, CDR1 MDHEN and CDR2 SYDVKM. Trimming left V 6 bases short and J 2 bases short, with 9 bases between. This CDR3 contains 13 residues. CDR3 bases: TGTGCCAGCAGATCGGGGGCCACAGATACGCAGTATTTT. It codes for CASRSGATDTQYF. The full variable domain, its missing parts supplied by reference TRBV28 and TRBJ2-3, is DVKVTQSSRYLVKRTGEKVFLECVQDMDHENMFWYRQDPGLGLRLIYFSYDVKMKEKGDIPEGYSVSREKKERFSLILESASTNQTSMYLCASRSGATDTQYFGPGTRLTVL.

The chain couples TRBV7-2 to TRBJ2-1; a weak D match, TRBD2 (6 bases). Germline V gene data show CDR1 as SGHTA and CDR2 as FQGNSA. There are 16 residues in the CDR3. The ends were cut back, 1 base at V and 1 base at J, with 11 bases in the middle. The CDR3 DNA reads TGTGCCAGCAGCTTAGTTAGCGGAACTTCCTACAATGAGCAGTTCTTC. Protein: CASSLVSGTSYNEQFF.

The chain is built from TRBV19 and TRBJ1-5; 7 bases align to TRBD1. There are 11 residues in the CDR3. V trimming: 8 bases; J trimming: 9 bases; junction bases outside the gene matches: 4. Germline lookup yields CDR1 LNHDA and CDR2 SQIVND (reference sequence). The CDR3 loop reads CASARTGPQHF. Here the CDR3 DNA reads TGTGCCAGTGCCAGGACAGGGCCCCAGCATTTT.